Shown below are 12 T cell receptor beta chains from a single sample sequenced in a study of type 1 regulatory T cells. No antigens are known for them. TCRdb used MiXCR to reprocess the reads, holding one entry per CDR3 protein. The sample shows 60,000 to 80,000 distinct CDR3 sequences, around 63% of them seen only once. Sequencing was carried out using cultured T cells, either the whole culture or a sorted T cell fraction (not recorded which). This sample's subset: Tr1-enriched cell product generated in vitro against host alloantigens. The receptors come from a human donor in good health.

The rearrangement uses TRBV18 and TRBJ2-1, with TRBD2 identical over 12 bases. The J segment lost 2 bases and the V segment lost 2 bases, leaving 4 bases of the junction unmatched. The CDR3 consists of 17 residues. Germline V gene lookup returns CDR1 KGHSH and CDR2 LQKENI. This CDR3 is CASSPWLAGGTYNEQFF. DNA for the CDR3: TGTGCCAGCTCACCATGGCTAGCGGGAGGGACCTACAATGAGCAGTTCTTC.

V gene TRBV20-1 combines with J gene TRBJ2-3; D is undetermined. The germline V gene encodes CDR1 DFQATT and CDR2 SNEGSKA (reference sequence). The CDR3 sequence is 10 residues long. V lost 5 bases to trimming and J lost 3 bases, with 3 bases between them. The CDR3 spells CSASTDTQYF. The CDR3 DNA is TGCAGTGCTTCTACAGATACGCAGTATTTT.

The chain couples TRBV3-2 to TRBJ1-5; the table's TRBD1 call for D was not verified on the DNA. TRBV3-2 is annotated as a pseudogene. CDR3 length: 18 amino acids. CDR3 bases: TGTGCCAGCAGCCCACCGACCGGGAATCCCTATAGCAATCAGCCCCAGCATTTT. This encodes CASSPPTGNPYSNQPQHF.

The chain carries TRBV27 and TRBJ2-7; TRBD1 is a possible D gene (6 bases). Germline CDR1 MNHEY, CDR2 SMNVEV (reference sequence). Deletions cut 8 bases from V and 3 bases from J, with 11 bases between. The CDR3 sequence is 12 residues long. The CDR3 bases are TGTGCCAGCGGCCGACAGGTCTACGAGCAGTACTTC. Amino acid sequence: CASGRQVYEQYF.

This clonotype was picked up a small number of times. This chain joins TRBV12-3 or TRBV12-4 and TRBJ2-7; 8 bases match TRBD1. The CDR3 contains 18 residues. The J segment lost 3 bases and the V segment lost 3 bases, leaving 16 bases of the junction unmatched. The CDR3 nucleotides are TGTGCCAGCAGTTTGCTAAATCACGGACAGGGAAAGAGCTACGAGCAGTACTTC. Its translation: CASSLLNHGQGKSYEQYF.

This clonotype was observed a handful of times. V gene TRBV29-1 combines with J gene TRBJ2-5; 7 bases align to TRBD2. This CDR3 comprises 14 residues. Trimming cost V 4 bases and J 5 bases; bases outside gene matches: 10. Germline V gene sequence: CDR1 SQVTM, CDR2 ANQGSEA. The CDR3 DNA is TGCAGCGTTGTCATAGGACTAGTTGGCGAGACCCAGTACTTC. Translation gives CSVVIGLVGETQYF.

A single count supports this clonotype. This chain joins TRBV7-3 and TRBJ1-2; D gene ambiguous. The CDR3 totals 15 residues. V was shortened by 6 bases and J by 4 bases, with 18 bases between the two germline ends. CDR1 and CDR2 (germline): SGHTA, FQGTGA. CDR3 DNA sequence: TGTGCCAGCAGTCGCGCCGGAGGGTCACCCTATGGCTACACCTTC. Encoded protein: CASSRAGGSPYGYTF.

The J gene is TRBJ2-3, the V gene TRBV19; tentatively, D is TRBD2 (5 bases). The CDR3 length is 14 residues. Germline loops: CDR1 LNHDA, CDR2 SQIVND (reference sequence). Between the trimmed V and J ends, which lost 6 bases and 3 bases, there was a span of 13 bases. DNA for the CDR3: TGTGCCAGTAGAGAAGCGGATCCTACAGATACGCAGTATTTT. It is translated as CASREADPTDTQYF.

The V gene is TRBV6-1, the J gene TRBJ2-3; D might be TRBD2 (5 bases). Germline V gene data show CDR1 as MNHNS and CDR2 as SASEGT. Deletions cut 6 bases from V and 11 bases from J, with 15 bases between. This CDR3 contains 12 residues. The CDR3 DNA reads as TGTGCCAGCAGATGGACCCTCAGCGGGCAGTATTTT. Its protein product is CASRWTLSGQYF.

The gene calls are TRBV12-3 or TRBV12-4 and TRBJ2-4; possible D gene TRBD2, 5 bases. Trimming pared 5 bases from V and 2 bases from J, leaving 10 bases between. The CDR3 is made up of 14 amino acids. CDR3 amino acids: CASSPSGTKNIQYF. CDR3 coding DNA: TGTGCCAGCAGTCCCAGCGGAACCAAAAACATTCAGTACTTC.

The chain is built from TRBV7-2 and TRBJ1-1; weak D call: TRBD1 (6 bases). The CDR3 covers 16 residues. Trimming stripped 1 base from V and 0 bases from J, with 12 bases between. From germline, CDR1 is SGHTA and CDR2 FQGNSA. The CDR3 protein is CASSLVLGALNTEAFF. For the CDR3, the DNA is TGTGCCAGCAGCTTAGTACTGGGGGCTTTGAACACTGAAGCTTTCTTT. Combining the CDR3 with reference TRBV7-2 and TRBJ1-1 gives the whole variable domain GAGVSQSPSNKVTEKGKDVELRCDPISGHTALYWYRQSLGQGLEFLIYFQGNSAPDKSGLPSDRFSAERTGGSVSTLTIQRTQQEDSAVYLCASSLVLGALNTEAFFGQGTRLTVV.

The chain combines TRBV12-3 or TRBV12-4 with TRBJ2-2; no clear D. The CDR3 consists of 12 residues. V lost 3 bases, J lost 6 bases, and 5 bases lay in between. In DNA, the CDR3 is TGTGCCAGCAGTTTTATCCCCGGGGAGCTGTTTTTT. Its protein product is CASSFIPGELFF.